This T cell receptor beta chain derives from a study of T cell repertoires in aging, cancer and after chemotherapy. This clonotype has just a few counts. A junction end diverges from the germline sequence, so it may reflect a read error. The template was genomic DNA from peripheral blood, not RNA. The germline CDR1 and CDR2 sequences are SGHRS and YFSETQ. The CDR3 runs 15 residues. A mixed TRB-A/B primer pool amplified rearranged TRB by multiplex touch-down PCR. TCRdb reprocessed the multiplex PCR reads with MiXCR, giving one entry per CDR3 protein. This sample has fewer than 2,000 distinct CDR3 sequences, with around 29% found just once.

The receptor's source is a human donor with a solid tumor. The sequencing input was blood. The rearrangement uses TRBV5-1 and TRBJ1-1; no clear D gene. DNA for the CDR3: TGCGCCAGCAGCGGCCTTGGAGACACCCCGGGAATGGCGCTCTTT. This gives the protein CASSGLGDTPGMALF. Supplemented by reference TRBV5-1 and TRBJ1-1, the full variable domain reads KAGVTQTPRYLIKTRGQQVTLSCSPISGHRSVSWYQQTPGQGLQFLFEYFSETQRNKGNFPGRFSGRQFSNSRSEMNVSTLELGDSALYLCASSGLGDTPGMALFGQGTRLTVV.